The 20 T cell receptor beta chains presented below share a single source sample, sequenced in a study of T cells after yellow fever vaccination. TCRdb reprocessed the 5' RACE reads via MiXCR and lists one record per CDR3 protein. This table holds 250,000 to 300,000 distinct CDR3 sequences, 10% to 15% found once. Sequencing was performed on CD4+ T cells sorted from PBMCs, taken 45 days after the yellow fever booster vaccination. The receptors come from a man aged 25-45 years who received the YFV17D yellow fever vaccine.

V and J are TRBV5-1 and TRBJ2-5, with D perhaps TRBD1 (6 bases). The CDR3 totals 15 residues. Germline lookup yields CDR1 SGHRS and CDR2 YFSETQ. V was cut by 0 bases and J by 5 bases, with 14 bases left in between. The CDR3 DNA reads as TGCGCCAGCAGCTTGGCGAGGACAGTTGCTGAGACCCAGTACTTC. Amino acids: CASSLARTVAETQYF.

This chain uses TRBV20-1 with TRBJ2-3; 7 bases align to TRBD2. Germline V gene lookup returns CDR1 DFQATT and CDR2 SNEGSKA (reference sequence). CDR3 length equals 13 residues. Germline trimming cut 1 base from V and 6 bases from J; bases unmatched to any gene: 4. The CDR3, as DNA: TGCAGTGCTAGAGGGGGAGGGTTGGATACGCAGTATTTT. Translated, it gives CSARGGGLDTQYF.

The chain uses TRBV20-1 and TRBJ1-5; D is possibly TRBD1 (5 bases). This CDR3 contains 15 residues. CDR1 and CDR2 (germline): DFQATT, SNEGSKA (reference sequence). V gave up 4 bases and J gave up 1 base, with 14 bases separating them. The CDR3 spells CSATIGTDSNQPQHF. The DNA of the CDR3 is TGCAGTGCTACCATAGGGACTGACAGCAATCAGCCCCAGCATTTT.

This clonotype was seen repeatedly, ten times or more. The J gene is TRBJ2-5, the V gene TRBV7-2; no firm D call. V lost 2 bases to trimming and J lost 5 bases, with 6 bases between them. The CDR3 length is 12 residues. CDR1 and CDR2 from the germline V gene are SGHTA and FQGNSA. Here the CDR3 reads CASSLRPETQYF. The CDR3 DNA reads TGTGCCAGCAGCTTACGGCCCGAGACCCAGTACTTC.

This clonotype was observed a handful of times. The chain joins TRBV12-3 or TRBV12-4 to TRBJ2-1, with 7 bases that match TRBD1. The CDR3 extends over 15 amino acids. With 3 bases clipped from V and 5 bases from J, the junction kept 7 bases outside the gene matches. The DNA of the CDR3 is TGTGCCAGCAGTTTGGGTAGGGGGCTTAACAATGAGCAGTTCTTC. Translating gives CASSLGRGLNNEQFF.

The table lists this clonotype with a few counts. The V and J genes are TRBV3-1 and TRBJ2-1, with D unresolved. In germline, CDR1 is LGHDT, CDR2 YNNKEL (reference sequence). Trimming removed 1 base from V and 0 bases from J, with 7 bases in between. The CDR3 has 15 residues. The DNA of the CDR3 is TGTGCCAGCAGCCAAGCCCAGATCTCCTACAATGAGCAGTTCTTC. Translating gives CASSQAQISYNEQFF.

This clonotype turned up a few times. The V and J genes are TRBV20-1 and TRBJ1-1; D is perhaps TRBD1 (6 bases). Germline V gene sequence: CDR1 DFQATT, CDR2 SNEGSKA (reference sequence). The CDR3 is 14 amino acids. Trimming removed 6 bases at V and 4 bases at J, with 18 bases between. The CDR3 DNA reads TGCAGTGCGGCCCTGGGGGGCGGTGGCACTGAAGCTTTCTTT. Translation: CSAALGGGGTEAFF.

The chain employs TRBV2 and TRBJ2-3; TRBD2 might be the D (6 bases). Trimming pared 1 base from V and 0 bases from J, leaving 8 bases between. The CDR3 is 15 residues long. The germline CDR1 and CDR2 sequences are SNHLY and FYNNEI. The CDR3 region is CASSEVGSSTDTQYF. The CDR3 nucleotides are TGTGCCAGCAGTGAAGTCGGGAGTAGCACAGATACGCAGTATTTT.

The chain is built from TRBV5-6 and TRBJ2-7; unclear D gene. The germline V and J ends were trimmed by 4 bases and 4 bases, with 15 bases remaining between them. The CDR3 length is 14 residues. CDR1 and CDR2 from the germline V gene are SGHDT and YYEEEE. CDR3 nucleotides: TGTGCCAGCAGCCCTGAAAGGGTGGGTTACGAGCAGTACTTC. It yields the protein CASSPERVGYEQYF.

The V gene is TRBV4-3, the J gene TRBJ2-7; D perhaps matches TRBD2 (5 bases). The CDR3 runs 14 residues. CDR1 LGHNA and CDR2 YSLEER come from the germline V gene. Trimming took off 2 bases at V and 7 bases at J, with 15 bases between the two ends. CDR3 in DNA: TGCGCCAGCAGCCAAACGCTGACCTCGGGGGAGCAGTACTTC. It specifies CASSQTLTSGEQYF.

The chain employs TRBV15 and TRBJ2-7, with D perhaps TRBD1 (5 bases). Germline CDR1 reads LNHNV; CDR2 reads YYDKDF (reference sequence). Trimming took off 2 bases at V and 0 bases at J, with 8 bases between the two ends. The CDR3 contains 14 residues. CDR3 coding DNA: TGTGCCACCAGCAGACAGGGTAGCTCCTACGAGCAGTACTTC. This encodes CATSRQGSSYEQYF.

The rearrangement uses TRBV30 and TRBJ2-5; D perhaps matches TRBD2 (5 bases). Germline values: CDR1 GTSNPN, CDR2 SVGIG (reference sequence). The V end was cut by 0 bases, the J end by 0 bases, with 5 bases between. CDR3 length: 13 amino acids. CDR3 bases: TGTGCCTGGAGTGTGGACTACCAAGAGACCCAGTACTTC. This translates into CAWSVDYQETQYF.

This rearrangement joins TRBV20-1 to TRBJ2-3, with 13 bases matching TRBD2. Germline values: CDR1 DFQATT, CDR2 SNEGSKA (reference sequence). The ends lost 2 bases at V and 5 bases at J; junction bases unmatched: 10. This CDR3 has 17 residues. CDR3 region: CSARRLTSGRAIDTQYF. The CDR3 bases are TGCAGTGCTAGACGTCTTACTAGCGGGAGGGCCATAGATACGCAGTATTTT.

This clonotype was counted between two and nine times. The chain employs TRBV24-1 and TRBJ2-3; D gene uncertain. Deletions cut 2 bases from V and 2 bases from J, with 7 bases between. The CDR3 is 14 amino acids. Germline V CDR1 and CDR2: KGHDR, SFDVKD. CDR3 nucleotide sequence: TGTGCCACCAGTGATTCCGGTCCCACAGATACGCAGTATTTT. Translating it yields CATSDSGPTDTQYF.

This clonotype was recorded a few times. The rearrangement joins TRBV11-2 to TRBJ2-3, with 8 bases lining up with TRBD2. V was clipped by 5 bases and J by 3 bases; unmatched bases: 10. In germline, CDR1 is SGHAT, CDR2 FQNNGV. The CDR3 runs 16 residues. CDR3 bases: TGTGCCAGCAGCCCCTGGGGAGCGGGAGCGACAGATACGCAGTATTTT. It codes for CASSPWGAGATDTQYF.

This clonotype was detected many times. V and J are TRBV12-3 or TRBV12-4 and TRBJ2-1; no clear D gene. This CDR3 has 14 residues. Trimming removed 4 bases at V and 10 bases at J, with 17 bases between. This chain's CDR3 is CASSSVHGSVEQFF. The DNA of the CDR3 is TGTGCCAGCAGTTCCGTTCACGGCAGCGTCGAGCAGTTCTTC.

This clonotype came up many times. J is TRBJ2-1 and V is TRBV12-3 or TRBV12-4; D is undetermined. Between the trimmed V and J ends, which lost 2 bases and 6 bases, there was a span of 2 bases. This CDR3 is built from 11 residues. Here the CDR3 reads CASSLFNEQFF. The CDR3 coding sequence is TGTGCCAGCAGTTTATTCAATGAGCAGTTCTTC.

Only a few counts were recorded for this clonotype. The CDR3 DNA reads TGCAGTGCTAGAGTAGTGGGAACTAGCTTGCAGTACTTC. Translation gives CSARVVGTSLQYF. This chain links TRBV20-1 with TRBJ2-7; TRBD2 is a possible D gene (6 bases). Looked up from germline, CDR1 is DFQATT and CDR2 is SNEGSKA (reference sequence). V was trimmed by 1 base and J by 9 bases, leaving 16 bases between them. This CDR3 is 13 amino acids long.

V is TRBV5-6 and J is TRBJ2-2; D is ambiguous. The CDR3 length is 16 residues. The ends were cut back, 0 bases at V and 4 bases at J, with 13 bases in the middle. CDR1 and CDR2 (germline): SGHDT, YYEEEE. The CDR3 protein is CASSLGQLDLTGELFF. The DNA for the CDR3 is TGTGCCAGCAGCTTGGGGCAGCTGGATCTCACCGGGGAGCTGTTTTTT.

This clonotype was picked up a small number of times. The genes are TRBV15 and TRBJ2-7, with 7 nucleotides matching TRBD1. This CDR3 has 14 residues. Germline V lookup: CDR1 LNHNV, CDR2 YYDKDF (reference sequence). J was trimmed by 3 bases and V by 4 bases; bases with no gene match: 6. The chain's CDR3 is CATSNQDRDYEQYF. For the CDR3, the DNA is TGTGCCACCAGCAACCAAGACAGGGACTACGAGCAGTACTTC.